This T cell receptor beta chain derives from a study of identifying expanded T cells in peripheral blood (dated by TCRdb to between 2018 and 2020). The study in broad terms: Four technical replicates, made by sequencing separate aliquots from the same pool of genomic DNA, were compared pairwise. Study-level results and caveats: Variance in clone template counts between roughly two-week samples significantly increased with total template count across all healthy donors. The beta-binomial model significantly reduced the number of clones called differentially abundant and the false-positive rate across all healthy-donor time intervals. It was expected by the authors that biological variance in healthy repertoires might increase further over much longer intervals, such as months to years. About 1.1 differentially abundant clones were flagged by the binomial model between technical replicates, whereas about 16 and 20 were flagged over about two weeks and four weeks, respectively.

This clone has a single count. Its recognized antigen is unknown. Base qualities are not recorded, but no much larger clone differs from it by a single base. During the collection period, no infections or other immune events were recorded for the healthy donors. To calibrate time-dependent variance in a beta-binomial model of T-cell clone differential abundance, blood repertoires from healthy donors were used as a training cohort. The training cohort comprised roughly ten healthy donors, 3 female and 7 male. An age range of roughly 29 to 65 years, with an average of 43 years, was recorded for the donors. Obtained from a commercial supplier, whole blood was collected from each healthy donor at three time points set around 14 days apart. For immunosequencing, genomic DNA was extracted from unsorted whole blood. The CDR3 contains 15 residues, cysteine and phenylalanine counted. Kept here is only the CDR3 DNA, which spans 45 bases and is read in frame from base 1. The germline V gene (reference sequence) supplies CDR1 LNHDA and CDR2 SQIVND. Relative to germline, V is missing 5 bases and J is missing 5 bases, with 3 bases of the junction outside any gene match.

TCRbeta CDR3 regions were profiled by bias-controlled multiplex PCR amplification of genomic DNA with the immunoSEQ Assay. As for the original processing: The absolute abundance of each unique TCRbeta CDR3 region was quantified after sequences were collapsed and filtered. Differential abundance was assessed using a binomial (Fisher-equivalent) model and a beta-binomial model in which time-dependent variance fitted from healthy donors was added. Any clone with fewer than 5 combined templates was excluded, and a clone was called differentially abundant if its Benjamini-Hochberg FDR was below 0.01. Beta-binomial variance was modeled as a function of total template count across the two samples using the form v = (b*log(k)+a)^2. TCRdb took this table from immuneACCESS and kept in-frame rearrangements with V and J called. Such tables lack part of the clones; where checked against another copy, unresolved V genes explain under half of the gap, and the rest is unexplained. V and J calls and clone size are as listed in that table; D and trimming were resolved from the DNA. The sample records some 90,000 clones, roughly 86% of which are singletons. The top ten clones comprise around 6% of the sample.

The sample was blood. Recombination joined TRBV19 with TRBJ2-2; TRBD2 matches 12 bases in the middle. The receptor's source is a person aged 18-70 years in good health. The CDR3 corresponds to CASSGLAGTTGELFF. The DNA is as follows: TGTGCCAGTAGTGGACTAGCGGGAACTACCGGGGAGCTGTTTTTT.